The rows below give T cell receptor beta chains drawn from one sample of a study of graft-versus-host responses after intestinal transplantation. Clones were sequenced by immunoSEQ multiplex PCR, and TCRdb holds only the in-frame ones, with some missing. Of 84,000 or so clones in the sample, around 87% were seen once. Their target antigens are unknown. The sequencing here drew on unstimulated CD8+ T cells sorted from spleen or lymph node cells, taken before transplant. The receptors shown here come from a human donor who was the organ donor for an intestinal transplant. Both conserved end residues are part of each CDR3. Fields, in order: V gene, J gene, clone size, D gene, CDR3 protein, CDR3 DNA. D genes are given only for firm matches. Part of the rows lack a size; the others show once, few, many or a class for expanded clones.

TRBV4-1	TRBJ2-1	.	TRBD1	CASSPGQGSLMRSLTNNEQFF	TGCGCCAGCAGCCCGGGACAGGGAAGTCTTATGAGATCGCTCACCAACAATGAGCAGTTCTTC
TRBV7-3	TRBJ1-1	.	.	CASSLVGNTEAFF	TGTGCCAGCAGCTTGGTGGGAAACACTGAAGCTTTCTTT
TRBV19	TRBJ1-6	.	.	CASSIGGSPLHF	TGTGCCAGTAGTATAGGGGGTTCACCCCTCCACTTT
TRBV28	TRBJ2-4	.	.	CASTGGNIQYF	TGTGCCAGCACCGGGGGAAACATTCAGTACTTC
TRBV5-1	TRBJ1-4	.	.	CASSLDRIQKLFF	TGCGCCAGCAGCTTGGATAGGATCCAAAAACTGTTTTTT
TRBV7-9	TRBJ2-7	.	TRBD2	CASSSVGGSTSYEQYF	TGTGCCAGCAGCTCCGTCGGGGGGTCGACCTCCTACGAGCAGTACTTC
TRBV6-6	TRBJ1-1	.	TRBD1	CASSSRGENTEAFF	TGTGCCAGCAGTTCCAGGGGGGAGAACACTGAAGCTTTCTTT
TRBV13	TRBJ1-4	.	.	CASSFTGMGNEKLFF	TGTGCCAGCAGCTTTACAGGGATGGGTAATGAAAAACTGTTTTTT
TRBV6-1	TRBJ1-5	.	.	CASSVEGPYSNQPQHF	TGTGCCAGCAGTGTTGAAGGACCTTATAGCAATCAGCCCCAGCATTTT
TRBV28	TRBJ2-3	.	.	CASSSSTQGQFPDTQYF	TGTGCCAGCAGCTCCAGCACACAGGGCCAGTTTCCAGATACGCAGTATTTT
TRBV6-6	TRBJ2-5	.	.	CASSPTGGMETQYF	TGTGCCAGCAGCCCCACGGGGGGCATGGAGACCCAGTACTTC
TRBV27	TRBJ2-5	.	.	CASSSRIGTQPGTQYF	TGTGCCAGCAGTTCCAGAATCGGGACGCAGCCGGGGACCCAGTACTTC
TRBV10-2	TRBJ1-6	.	.	CASSVRRMGIPLHF	TGCGCCAGCAGTGTTCGCAGGATGGGTATCCCCCTCCACTTT
TRBV5-1	TRBJ1-1	.	TRBD1	CASSEDRGSNTEAFF	TGCGCCAGCAGCGAGGACAGGGGATCAAACACTGAAGCTTTCTTT
TRBV7-3	TRBJ2-3	.	TRBD1	CASSLTGALVDTQYF	TGTGCCAGCAGCCTGACAGGGGCTCTTGTGGATACGCAGTATTTT
TRBV27	TRBJ2-3	.	.	CASSLLLADF	TGTGCCAGCAGTTTACTACTAGCAGATTTT
TRBV5-1	TRBJ2-3	.	TRBD1	CATGRTGGLKDTQYF	TGCGCCACCGGAAGGACAGGGGGCTTGAAAGATACGCAGTATTTT
TRBV28	TRBJ1-2	.	TRBD1	CASTWDSNYGYTF	TGTGCCAGCACGTGGGACAGTAACTATGGCTACACCTTC
TRBV27	TRBJ2-1	once	TRBD2	CASSLWNSGDNEQFF	TGTGCCAGCAGTTTATGGAATAGCGGGGACAATGAGCAGTTCTTC
TRBV6-1	TRBJ2-7	.	.	CASSPRAWFKNEQYF	TGTGCCAGCAGTCCCCGGGCCTGGTTCAAGAACGAGCAGTACTTC
TRBV27	TRBJ1-6	.	.	CASAFSTVYNSPLHF	TGTGCCAGCGCCTTCTCGACAGTTTATAATTCACCCCTCCACTTT
TRBV28	TRBJ2-1	once	TRBD2	CASSKLAGGQYEQFF	TGTGCCAGCAGTAAACTAGCGGGGGGGCAGTATGAGCAGTTCTTC
TRBV6-5	TRBJ2-3	few	.	CASEGGEADTQYF	TGTGCCAGCGAGGGGGGGGAAGCGGATACGCAGTATTTT
TRBV2	TRBJ1-5	.	.	CASSEYLQGNQPQHF	TGTGCCAGCAGTGAATATCTCCAGGGGAATCAGCCCCAGCATTTT
TRBV6-5	TRBJ2-7	few	TRBD1	CASSWGQGSYEQYF	TGTGCCAGCAGTTGGGGACAGGGCTCCTACGAGCAGTACTTC
TRBV7-2	TRBJ2-1	.	TRBD2	CASSFPGLAVNEQFF	TGTGCCAGCAGCTTCCCGGGACTAGCGGTCAATGAGCAGTTCTTC
TRBV9	TRBJ2-2	.	.	CASSVAASGELFF	TGTGCCAGCAGCGTAGCGGCGTCCGGGGAGCTGTTTTTT
TRBV5-1	TRBJ1-2	.	.	CASSLVPGEGYTF	TGCGCCAGCAGCTTGGTCCCAGGGGAAGGCTACACCTTC
TRBV9	TRBJ2-7	.	.	CASSVDLAAYEQYF	TGTGCCAGCAGCGTAGATCTTGCTGCCTACGAGCAGTACTTC
TRBV28	TRBJ2-7	.	.	CASSPSDYEQYF	TGTGCCAGCAGCCCCTCAGACTACGAGCAGTACTTC
TRBV10-1	TRBJ2-2	.	.	CASSPAPTGELFF	TGCGCCAGCAGTCCTGCGCCCACCGGGGAGCTGTTTTTT
TRBV23-1	TRBJ1-1	.	.	CASSRDGNTEAFF	TGCGCCAGCAGTCGGGACGGGAACACTGAAGCTTTCTTT
TRBV19	TRBJ1-2	.	TRBD1	CASNRGSYGYTF	TGTGCCAGTAACAGGGGTAGCTATGGCTACACCTTC